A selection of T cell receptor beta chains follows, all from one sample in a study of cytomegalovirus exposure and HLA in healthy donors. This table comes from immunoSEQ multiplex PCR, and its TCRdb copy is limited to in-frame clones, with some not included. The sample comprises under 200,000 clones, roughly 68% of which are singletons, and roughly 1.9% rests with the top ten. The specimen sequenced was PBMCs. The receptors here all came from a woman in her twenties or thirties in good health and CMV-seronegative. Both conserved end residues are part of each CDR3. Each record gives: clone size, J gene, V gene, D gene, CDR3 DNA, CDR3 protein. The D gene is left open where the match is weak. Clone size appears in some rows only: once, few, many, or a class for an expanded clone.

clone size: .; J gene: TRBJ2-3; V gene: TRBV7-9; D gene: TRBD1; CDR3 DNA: TGTGCCAGCAGCTTAGGGCCGGGACAGACTACCCGCTACACAGATACGCAGTATTTT; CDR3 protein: CASSLGPGQTTRYTDTQYF
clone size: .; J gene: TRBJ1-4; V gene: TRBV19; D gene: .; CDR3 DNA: TGTGCCAGTAGTCTATATTGGGGAAGCGGATCGACTAATGAAAAACTGTTTTTT; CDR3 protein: CASSLYWGSGSTNEKLFF
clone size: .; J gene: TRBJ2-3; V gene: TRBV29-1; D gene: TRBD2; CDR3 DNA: TGCAGCGTTGAAGGGGGGACCACTAGCGGGAGGGTCACAGATACGCAGTATTTT; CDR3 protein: CSVEGGTTSGRVTDTQYF
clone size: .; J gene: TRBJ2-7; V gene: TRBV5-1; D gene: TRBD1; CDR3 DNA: TGCGCCAGCAGCTTAAAAGGGGGGGGACAGGGCCTTCCTAACGAGCAGTACTTC; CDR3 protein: CASSLKGGGQGLPNEQYF
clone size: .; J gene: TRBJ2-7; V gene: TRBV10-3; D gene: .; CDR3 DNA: TGTGCCACACGGACGGGGGAATACGAGCAGTACTTC; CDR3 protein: CATRTGEYEQYF
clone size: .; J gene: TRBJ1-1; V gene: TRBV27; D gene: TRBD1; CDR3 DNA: TGTGCCAGCAGTTTGACAGGGGTACGAGGGCCAGTGAACACTGAAGCTTTCTTT; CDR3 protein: CASSLTGVRGPVNTEAFF
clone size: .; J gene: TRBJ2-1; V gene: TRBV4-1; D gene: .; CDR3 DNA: TGCGCCAGCAGCCGCCAGGTTTCCTACAATGAGCAGTTCTTC; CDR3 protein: CASSRQVSYNEQFF
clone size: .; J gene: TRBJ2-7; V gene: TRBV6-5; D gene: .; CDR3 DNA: TGTGCCAGCAGTTACCGGGGAGAGCAGTACTTC; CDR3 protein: CASSYRGEQYF
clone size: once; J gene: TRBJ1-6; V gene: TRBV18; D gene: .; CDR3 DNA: TGTGCCAGCTCACCACTCGATCGGGGGAAGCTTTCACCCCTCCACTTT; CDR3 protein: CASSPLDRGKLSPLHF
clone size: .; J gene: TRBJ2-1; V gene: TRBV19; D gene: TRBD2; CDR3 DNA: TGTGCCAGTACCCCAGGTAGCGGGGGCCTCTACAATGAGCAGTTCTTC; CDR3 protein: CASTPGSGGLYNEQFF
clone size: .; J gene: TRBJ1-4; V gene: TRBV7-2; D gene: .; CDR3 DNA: TGTGCCAGCAGCTCCACAGGGCGCGATGAAAAACTGTTTTTT; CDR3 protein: CASSSTGRDEKLFF
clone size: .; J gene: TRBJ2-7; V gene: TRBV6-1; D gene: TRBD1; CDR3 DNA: TGTGCCAGCAGTCCTCGGACAGGGGGCGGCTACGAGCAGTACTTC; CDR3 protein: CASSPRTGGGYEQYF
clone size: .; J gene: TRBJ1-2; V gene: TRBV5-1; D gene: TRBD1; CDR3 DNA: TGCGCCAGCAGCCCACAGGGGGCTGGCTACACCTTC; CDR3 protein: CASSPQGAGYTF
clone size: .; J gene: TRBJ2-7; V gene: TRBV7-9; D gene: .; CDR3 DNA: TGTTCCAGCAGCTCATCCTACGAGCAGTACTTC; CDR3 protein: CSSSSSYEQYF
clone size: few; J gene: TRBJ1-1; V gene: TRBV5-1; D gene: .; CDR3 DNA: TGCGCCAGCAGGATGGACATAGATTACACTGAAGCTTTCTTT; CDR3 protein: CASRMDIDYTEAFF
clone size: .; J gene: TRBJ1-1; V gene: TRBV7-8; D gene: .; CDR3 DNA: TGTGCCAGCAGCTTTGATGGTCGCGGGGACACTGAAGCTTTCTTT; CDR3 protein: CASSFDGRGDTEAFF
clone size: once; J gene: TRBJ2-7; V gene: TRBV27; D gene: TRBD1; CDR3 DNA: TGTGCCAGCAGTTCGTGGGACAGGAACTACGAGCAGTACTTC; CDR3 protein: CASSSWDRNYEQYF
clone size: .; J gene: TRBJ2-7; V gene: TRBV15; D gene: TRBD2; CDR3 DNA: TGTGCCACCAGCACGCCGCTAGCGGGGGGAGCCTACGAGCAGTACTTC; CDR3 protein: CATSTPLAGGAYEQYF
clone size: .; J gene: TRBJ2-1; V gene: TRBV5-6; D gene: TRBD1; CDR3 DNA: TGTGCCAGCAGCTTGACGGGGACAGGGGACAATGAGCAGTTCTTC; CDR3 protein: CASSLTGTGDNEQFF
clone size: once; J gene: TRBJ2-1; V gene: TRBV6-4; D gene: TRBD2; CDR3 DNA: TGTGCCAGCAGTGAGTTGGCTAGCGGGAGAAATGAGCAGTTCTTC; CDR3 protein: CASSELASGRNEQFF
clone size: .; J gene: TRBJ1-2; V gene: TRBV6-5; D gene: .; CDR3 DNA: TGTGCCAGCAGTCGCCGGGACTCCGGCGGCTATGGCTACACCTTC; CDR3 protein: CASSRRDSGGYGYTF
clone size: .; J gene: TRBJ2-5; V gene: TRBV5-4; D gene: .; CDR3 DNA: TGTGCCAGCAGCCTGGGGTTACAGGGTGGGGAAGAGACCCAGTACTTC; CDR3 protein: CASSLGLQGGEETQYF
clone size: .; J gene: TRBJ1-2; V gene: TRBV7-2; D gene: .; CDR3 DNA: TGTGCCAGCAGCCCAACAGGGATAGTAGGGTATGGCTACACCTTC; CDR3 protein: CASSPTGIVGYGYTF
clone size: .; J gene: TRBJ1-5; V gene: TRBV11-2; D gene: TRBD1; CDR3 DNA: TGTGCCAGCAGCTTTACCACAGGGGTGGATCAGCCCCAGCATTTT; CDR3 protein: CASSFTTGVDQPQHF
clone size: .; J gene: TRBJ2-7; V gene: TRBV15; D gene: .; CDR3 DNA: TGTGCCACCAGGACTTGCTTTACCTACGAGCAGTACTTC; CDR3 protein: CATRTCFTYEQYF
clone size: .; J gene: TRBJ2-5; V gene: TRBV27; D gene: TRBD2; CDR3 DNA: TGTGCCAGCAGTTCCCGACTAGCGGGGCCCCAAGAGACCCAGTACTTC; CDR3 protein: CASSSRLAGPQETQYF
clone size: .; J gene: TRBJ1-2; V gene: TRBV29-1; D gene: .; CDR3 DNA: TGCAGCGCAGGGAACGGCTACACCTTC; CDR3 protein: CSAGNGYTF
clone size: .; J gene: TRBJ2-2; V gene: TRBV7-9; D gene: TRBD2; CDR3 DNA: TGTGCCAGCAGCTTACGGACTAGCGGGAGGTGGACCGGGGAGCTGTTTTTT; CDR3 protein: CASSLRTSGRWTGELFF
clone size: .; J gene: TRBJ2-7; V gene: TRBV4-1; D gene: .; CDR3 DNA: TGCGCCAGCAGCCAAGGGGCAGCCCGCTACGAGCAGTACTTC; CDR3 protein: CASSQGAARYEQYF
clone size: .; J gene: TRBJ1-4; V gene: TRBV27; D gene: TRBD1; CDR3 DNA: TGTGCCAGCAGTCCCCGGGGACAGTCGAATGAAAAACTGTTTTTT; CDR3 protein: CASSPRGQSNEKLFF
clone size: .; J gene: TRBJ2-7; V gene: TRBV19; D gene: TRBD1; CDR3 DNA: TGTGCCAGTAGTATCCGTCCGGGACAGGGAAACGAGCAGTACTTC; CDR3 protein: CASSIRPGQGNEQYF
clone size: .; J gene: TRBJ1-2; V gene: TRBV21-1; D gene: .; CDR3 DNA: TGTGCCAGCCCGGACAGGGATTATGGCTACACCTTC; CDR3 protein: CASPDRDYGYTF
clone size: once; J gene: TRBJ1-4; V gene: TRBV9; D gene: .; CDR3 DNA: TGTGCCAGCAGTACAGGTCCAGGGGAAAAACTGTTTTTT; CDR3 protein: CASSTGPGEKLFF
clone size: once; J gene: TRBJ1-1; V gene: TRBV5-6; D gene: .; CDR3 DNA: TGTGCCAGCAGCGCAGCAGGGGAAAGGGCTGCCACTGAAGCTTTCTTT; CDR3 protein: CASSAAGERAATEAFF
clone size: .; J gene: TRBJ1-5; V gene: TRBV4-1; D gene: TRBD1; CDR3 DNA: TGCGCCAGCAGCCACATCGGACAGGGCCCCAATCAGCCCCAGCATTTT; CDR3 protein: CASSHIGQGPNQPQHF
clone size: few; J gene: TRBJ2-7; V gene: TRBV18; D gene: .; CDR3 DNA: TGTGCCAGCTCACCACCGGCAGGGTCGCCCTACGAGCAGTACTTC; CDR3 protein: CASSPPAGSPYEQYF
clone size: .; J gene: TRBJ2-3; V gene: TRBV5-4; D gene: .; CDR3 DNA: TGTGCCAGCAGCACCGAAGGTACAGGGAACACAGATACGCAGTATTTT; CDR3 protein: CASSTEGTGNTDTQYF
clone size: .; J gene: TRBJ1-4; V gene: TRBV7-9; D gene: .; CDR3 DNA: TGTGCCGGAACACAGGGAACTAATGAAAAACTGTTTTTT; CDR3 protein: CAGTQGTNEKLFF
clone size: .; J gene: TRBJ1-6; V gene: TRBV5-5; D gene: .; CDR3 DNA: TGTGCCAGCAGCTTGGATCCAGGGGAGAGCTCCTATAATTCACCCCTCCACTTT; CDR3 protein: CASSLDPGESSYNSPLHF
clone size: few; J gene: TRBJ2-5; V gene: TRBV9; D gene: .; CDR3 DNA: TGTGCCAGCAGCACGACTGAGTTCGAGACCCAGTACTTC; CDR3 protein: CASSTTEFETQYF
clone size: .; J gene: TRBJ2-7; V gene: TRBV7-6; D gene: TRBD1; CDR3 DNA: TGTGCCAGCAGCTATAGCACAGGGGAGAGCTCCTACGAGCAGTACTTC; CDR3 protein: CASSYSTGESSYEQYF
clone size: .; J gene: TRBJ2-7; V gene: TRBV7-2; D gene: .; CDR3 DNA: TGTGCCAGCAGCCTATGGCCCGGCCTAGCTACGAACGAGCAGTACTTC; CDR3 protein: CASSLWPGLATNEQYF